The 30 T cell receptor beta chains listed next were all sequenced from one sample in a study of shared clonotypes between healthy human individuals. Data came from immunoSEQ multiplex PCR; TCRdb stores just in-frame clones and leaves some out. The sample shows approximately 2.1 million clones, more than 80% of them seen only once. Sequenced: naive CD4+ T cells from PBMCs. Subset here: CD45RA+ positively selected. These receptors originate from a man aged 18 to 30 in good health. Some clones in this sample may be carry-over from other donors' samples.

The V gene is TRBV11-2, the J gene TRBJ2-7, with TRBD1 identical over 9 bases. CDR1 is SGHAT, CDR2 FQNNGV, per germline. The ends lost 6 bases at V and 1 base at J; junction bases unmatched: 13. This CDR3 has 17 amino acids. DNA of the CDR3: TGTGCCAGCAGTCATCTAGTCGGACAGGGGTCATCCTACGAGCAGTACTTC. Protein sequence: CASSHLVGQGSSYEQYF.

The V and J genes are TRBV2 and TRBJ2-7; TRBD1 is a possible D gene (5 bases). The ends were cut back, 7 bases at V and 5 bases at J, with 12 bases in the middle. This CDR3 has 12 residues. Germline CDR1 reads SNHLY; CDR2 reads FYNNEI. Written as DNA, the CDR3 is TGTGCCAGCATGTTGCAGGGCCACGAGCAGTACTTC. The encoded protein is CASMLQGHEQYF.

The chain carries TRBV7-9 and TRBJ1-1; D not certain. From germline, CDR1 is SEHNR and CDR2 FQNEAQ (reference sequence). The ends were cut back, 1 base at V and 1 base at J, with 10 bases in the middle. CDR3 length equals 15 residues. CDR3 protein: CASSLVKGKNTEAFF. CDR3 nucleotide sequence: TGTGCCAGCAGCTTAGTAAAGGGAAAGAACACTGAAGCTTTCTTT.

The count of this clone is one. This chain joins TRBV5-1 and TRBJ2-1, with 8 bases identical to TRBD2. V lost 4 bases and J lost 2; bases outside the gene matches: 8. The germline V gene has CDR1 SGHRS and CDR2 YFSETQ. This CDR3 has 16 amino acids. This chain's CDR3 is CASSRKLAAAYNEQFF. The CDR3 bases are TGCGCCAGCAGCAGAAAACTAGCGGCAGCCTACAATGAGCAGTTCTTC. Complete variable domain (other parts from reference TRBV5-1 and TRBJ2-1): KAGVTQTPRYLIKTRGQQVTLSCSPISGHRSVSWYQQTPGQGLQFLFEYFSETQRNKGNFPGRFSGRQFSNSRSEMNVSTLELGDSALYLCASSRKLAAAYNEQFFGPGTRLTVL.

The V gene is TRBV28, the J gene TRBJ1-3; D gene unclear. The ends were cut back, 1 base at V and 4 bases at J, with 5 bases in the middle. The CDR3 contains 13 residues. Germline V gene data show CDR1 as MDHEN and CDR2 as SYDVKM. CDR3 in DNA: TGTGCCAGCAGTTTATCCAGGGGAAACACCATATATTTT. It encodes CASSLSRGNTIYF. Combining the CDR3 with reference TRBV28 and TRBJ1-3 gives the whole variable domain DVKVTQSSRYLVKRTGEKVFLECVQDMDHENMFWYRQDPGLGLRLIYFSYDVKMKEKGDIPEGYSVSREKKERFSLILESASTNQTSMYLCASSLSRGNTIYFGEGSWLTVV.

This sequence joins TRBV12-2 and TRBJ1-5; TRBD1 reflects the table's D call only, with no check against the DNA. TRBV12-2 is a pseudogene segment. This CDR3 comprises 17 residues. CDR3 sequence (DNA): TGTGCAAGTCGCTTCGGTTCGCGACAGTATAGCAATCAGCCCCAGCATTTT. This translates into CASRFGSRQYSNQPQHF.

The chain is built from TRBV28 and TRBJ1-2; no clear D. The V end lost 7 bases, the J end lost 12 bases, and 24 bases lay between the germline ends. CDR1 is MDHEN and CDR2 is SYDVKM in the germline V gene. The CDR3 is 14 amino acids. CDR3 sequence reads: CASTPRRVRRFDTF. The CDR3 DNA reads TGTGCCAGCACCCCTAGGAGGGTCAGGCGATTCGACACCTTC.

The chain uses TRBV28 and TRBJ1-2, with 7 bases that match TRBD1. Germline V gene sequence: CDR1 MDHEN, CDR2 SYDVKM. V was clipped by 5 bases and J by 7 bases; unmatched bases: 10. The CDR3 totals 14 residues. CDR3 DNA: TGTGCCAGCAGTATTTTAGGGGGCGTTTTTGGCTACACCTTC. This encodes CASSILGGVFGYTF.

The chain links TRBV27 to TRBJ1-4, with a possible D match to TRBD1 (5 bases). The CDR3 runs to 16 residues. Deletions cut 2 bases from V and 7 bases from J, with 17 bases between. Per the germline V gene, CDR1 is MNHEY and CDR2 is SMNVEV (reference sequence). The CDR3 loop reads CASSLMAGALGEKLFF. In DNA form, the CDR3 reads TGTGCCAGCAGTTTAATGGCCGGGGCTTTGGGTGAAAAACTGTTTTTT.

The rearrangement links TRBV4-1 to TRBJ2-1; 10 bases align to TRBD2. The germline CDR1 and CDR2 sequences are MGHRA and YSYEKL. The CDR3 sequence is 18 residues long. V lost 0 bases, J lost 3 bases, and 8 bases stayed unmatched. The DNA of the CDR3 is TGCGCCAGCAGCCAAGATCTGGGGCTAGCGGGGGTCTACAATGAGCAGTTCTTC. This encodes CASSQDLGLAGVYNEQFF.

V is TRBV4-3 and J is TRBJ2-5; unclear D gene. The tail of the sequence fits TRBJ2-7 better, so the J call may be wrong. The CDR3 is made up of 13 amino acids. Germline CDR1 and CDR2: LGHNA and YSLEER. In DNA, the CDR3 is TGCGCCAGCAGCCAAACGCTGGTTACCGAGCAGTACTTC. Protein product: CASSQTLVTEQYF.

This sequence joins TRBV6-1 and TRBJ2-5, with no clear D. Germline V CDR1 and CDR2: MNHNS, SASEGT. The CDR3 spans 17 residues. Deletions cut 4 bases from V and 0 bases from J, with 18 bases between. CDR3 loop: CASSAGRTSMYQETQYF. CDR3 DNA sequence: TGTGCCAGCAGTGCTGGGCGGACCTCCATGTACCAAGAGACCCAGTACTTC.

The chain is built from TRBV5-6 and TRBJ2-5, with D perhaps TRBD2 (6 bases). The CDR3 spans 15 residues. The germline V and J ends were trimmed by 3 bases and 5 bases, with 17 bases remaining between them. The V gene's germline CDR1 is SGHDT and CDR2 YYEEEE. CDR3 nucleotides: TGTGCCAGCAGCTCCCTCCCGGGGACTTGGGAGACCCAGTACTTC. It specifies CASSSLPGTWETQYF.

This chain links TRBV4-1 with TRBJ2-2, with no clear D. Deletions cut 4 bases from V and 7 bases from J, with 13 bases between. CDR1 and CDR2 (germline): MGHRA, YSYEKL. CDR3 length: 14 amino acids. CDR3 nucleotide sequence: TGCGCCAGCAGCCGAATACGAACGGGCGGGGAGCTGTTTTTT. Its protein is CASSRIRTGGELFF.

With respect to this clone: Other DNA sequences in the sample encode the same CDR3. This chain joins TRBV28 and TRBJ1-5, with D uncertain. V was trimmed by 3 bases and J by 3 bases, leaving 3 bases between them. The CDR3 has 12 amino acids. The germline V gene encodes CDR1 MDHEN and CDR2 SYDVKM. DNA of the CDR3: TGTGCCAGCAGTTTGAACAATCAGCCCCAGCATTTT. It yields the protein CASSLNNQPQHF. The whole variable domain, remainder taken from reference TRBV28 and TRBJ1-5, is DVKVTQSSRYLVKRTGEKVFLECVQDMDHENMFWYRQDPGLGLRLIYFSYDVKMKEKGDIPEGYSVSREKKERFSLILESASTNQTSMYLCASSLNNQPQHFGDGTRLSIL.

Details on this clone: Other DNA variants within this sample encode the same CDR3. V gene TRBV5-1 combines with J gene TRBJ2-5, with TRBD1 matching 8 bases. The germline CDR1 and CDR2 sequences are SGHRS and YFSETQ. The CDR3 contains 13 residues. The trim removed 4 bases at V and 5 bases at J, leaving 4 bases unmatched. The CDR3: CASSAGGRETQYF. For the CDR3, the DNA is TGCGCCAGCAGCGCAGGGGGCAGGGAGACCCAGTACTTC.

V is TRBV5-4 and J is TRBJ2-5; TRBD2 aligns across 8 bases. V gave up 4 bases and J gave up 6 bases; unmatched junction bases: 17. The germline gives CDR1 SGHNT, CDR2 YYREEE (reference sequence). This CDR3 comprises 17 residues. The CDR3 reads CASSRVGASGQLKTQYF. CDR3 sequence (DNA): TGTGCCAGCAGCCGCGTTGGAGCTAGCGGGCAATTGAAGACCCAGTACTTC.

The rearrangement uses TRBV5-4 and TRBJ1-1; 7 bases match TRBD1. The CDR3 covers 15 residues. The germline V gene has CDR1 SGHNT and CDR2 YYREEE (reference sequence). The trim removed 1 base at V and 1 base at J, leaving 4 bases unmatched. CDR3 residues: CASSLKTGSNTEAFF. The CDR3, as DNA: TGTGCCAGCAGCTTGAAGACAGGGTCGAACACTGAAGCTTTCTTT.

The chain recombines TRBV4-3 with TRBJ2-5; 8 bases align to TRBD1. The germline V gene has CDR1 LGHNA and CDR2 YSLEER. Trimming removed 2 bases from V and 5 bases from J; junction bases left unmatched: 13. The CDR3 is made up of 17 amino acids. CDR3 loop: CASSQFGETGAGETQYF. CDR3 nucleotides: TGCGCCAGCAGCCAATTTGGGGAGACAGGGGCTGGGGAGACCCAGTACTTC.

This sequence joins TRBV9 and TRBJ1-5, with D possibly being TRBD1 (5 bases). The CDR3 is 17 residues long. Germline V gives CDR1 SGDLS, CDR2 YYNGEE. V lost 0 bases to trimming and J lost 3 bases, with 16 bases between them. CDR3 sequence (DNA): TGTGCCAGCAGCGTAGCTAGCCCAGGGAGGAACAATCAGCCCCAGCATTTT. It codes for CASSVASPGRNNQPQHF.

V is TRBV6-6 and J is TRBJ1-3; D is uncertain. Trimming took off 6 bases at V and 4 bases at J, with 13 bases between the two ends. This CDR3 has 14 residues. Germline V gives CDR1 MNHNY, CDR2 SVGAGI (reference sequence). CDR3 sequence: CASRPGILGNTIYF. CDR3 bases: TGTGCCAGCAGACCCGGAATTCTCGGAAACACCATATATTTT.

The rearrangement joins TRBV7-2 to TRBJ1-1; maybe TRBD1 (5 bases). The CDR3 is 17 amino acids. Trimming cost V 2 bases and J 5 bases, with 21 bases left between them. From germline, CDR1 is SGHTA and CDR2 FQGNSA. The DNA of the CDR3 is TGTGCCAGCAGCTTAAGGAGCGTTGGAAGGGAGGGGACTGAAGCTTTCTTT. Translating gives CASSLRSVGREGTEAFF.

The DNA for the CDR3 is TGTGCCAGCAGATACAGGCCCCGGAGCACTGAAGCTTTCTTT. Translating gives CASRYRPRSTEAFF. The J gene is TRBJ1-1, the V gene TRBV6-1; tentatively, D is TRBD1 (5 bases). V lost 6 bases, J lost 4 bases, and 15 bases lay in between. CDR3 length equals 14 residues. Germline V gene data show CDR1 as MNHNS and CDR2 as SASEGT.

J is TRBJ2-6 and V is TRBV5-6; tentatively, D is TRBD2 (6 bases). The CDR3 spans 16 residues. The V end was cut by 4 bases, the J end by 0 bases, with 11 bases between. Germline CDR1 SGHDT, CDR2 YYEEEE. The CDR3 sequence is CASSPRGSSGANVLTF. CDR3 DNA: TGTGCCAGCAGCCCGCGGGGTAGCTCTGGGGCCAACGTCCTGACTTTC. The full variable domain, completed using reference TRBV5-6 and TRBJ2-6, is DAGVTQSPTHLIKTRGQQVTLRCSPKSGHDTVSWYQQALGQGPQFIFQYYEEEERQRGNFPDRFSGHQFPNYSSELNVNALLLGDSALYLCASSPRGSSGANVLTFGAGSRLTVL.

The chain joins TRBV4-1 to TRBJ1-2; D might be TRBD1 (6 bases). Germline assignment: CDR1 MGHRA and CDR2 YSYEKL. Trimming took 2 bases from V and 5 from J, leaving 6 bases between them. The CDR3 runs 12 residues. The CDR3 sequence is CASSQTGYGYTF. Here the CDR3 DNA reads TGCGCCAGCAGCCAAACAGGGTATGGCTACACCTTC.

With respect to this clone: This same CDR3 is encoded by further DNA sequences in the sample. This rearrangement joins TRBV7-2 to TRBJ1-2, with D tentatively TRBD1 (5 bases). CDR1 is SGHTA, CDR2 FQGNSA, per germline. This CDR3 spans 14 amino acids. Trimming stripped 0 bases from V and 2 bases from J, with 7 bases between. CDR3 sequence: CASSLAQGNYGYTF. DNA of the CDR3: TGTGCCAGCAGCTTAGCTCAGGGAAACTATGGCTACACCTTC.

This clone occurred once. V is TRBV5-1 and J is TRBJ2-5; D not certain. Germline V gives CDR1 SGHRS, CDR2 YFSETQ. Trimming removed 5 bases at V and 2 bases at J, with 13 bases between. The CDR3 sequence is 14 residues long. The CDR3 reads CASRDLSGQETQYF. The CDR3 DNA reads TGCGCCAGCAGAGATCTGTCCGGGCAAGAGACCCAGTACTTC.

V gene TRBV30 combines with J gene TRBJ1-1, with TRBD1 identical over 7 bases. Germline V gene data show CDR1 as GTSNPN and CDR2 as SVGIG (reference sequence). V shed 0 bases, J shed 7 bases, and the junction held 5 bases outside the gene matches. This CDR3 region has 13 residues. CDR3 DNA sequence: TGTGCCTGGAGTGTACAGGGGAGGGGTGAAGCTTTCTTT. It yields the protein CAWSVQGRGEAFF.

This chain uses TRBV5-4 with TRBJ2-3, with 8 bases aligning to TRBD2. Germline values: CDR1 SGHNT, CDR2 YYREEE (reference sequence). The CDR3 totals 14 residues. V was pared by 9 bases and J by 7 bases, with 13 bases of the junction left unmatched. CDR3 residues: CATHPGGARNTQYF. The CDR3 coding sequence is TGTGCCACCCACCCCGGGGGGGCGAGAAATACGCAGTATTTT.

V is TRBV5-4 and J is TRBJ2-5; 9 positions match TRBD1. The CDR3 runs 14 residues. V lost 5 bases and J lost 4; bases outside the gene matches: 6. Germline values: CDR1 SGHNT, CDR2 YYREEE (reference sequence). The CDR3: CASRDTGGPETQYF. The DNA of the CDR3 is TGTGCCAGCAGAGACACAGGGGGCCCAGAGACCCAGTACTTC.